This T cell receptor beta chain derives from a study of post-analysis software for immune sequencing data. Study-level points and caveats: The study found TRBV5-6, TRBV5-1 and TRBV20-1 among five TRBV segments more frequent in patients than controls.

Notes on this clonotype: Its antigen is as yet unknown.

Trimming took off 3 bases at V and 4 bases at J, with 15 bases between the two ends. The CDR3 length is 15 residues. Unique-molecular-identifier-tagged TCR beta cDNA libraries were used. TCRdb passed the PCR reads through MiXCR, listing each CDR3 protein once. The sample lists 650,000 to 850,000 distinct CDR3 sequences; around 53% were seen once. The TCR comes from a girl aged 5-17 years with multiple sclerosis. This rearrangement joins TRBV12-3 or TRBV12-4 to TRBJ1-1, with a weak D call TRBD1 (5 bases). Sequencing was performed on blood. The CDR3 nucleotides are TGTGCCAGCAGTTTTATAGGGGACGGTAGCACTGAAGCTTTCTTT. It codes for CASSFIGDGSTEAFF.